This note documents a single T cell receptor (beta chain) sequence. Its antigen remains unidentified. The sample belongs to a study of PD-1 blockade in classical Hodgkin lymphoma. General study results and limits: A significant rise in TCR diversity was seen by C4D1 for CD4+ cells but not for CD8+ cells. Partial responders and progressors had significantly lower baseline TCR diversity.

This CDR3 contains 14 residues. Germline V gene lookup returns CDR1 MNHEY and CDR2 SMNVEV (reference sequence). V gave up 0 bases and J gave up 7 bases, with 12 bases separating them. This table comes from immunoSEQ multiplex PCR, and its TCRdb copy is limited to in-frame clones, with some not included. The table records 50,000 to 65,000 clones, around 93% of them present only once. Every patient had relapsed following autologous stem cell transplantation, and cohorts differed in brentuximab vedotin exposure. The rearrangement links TRBV27 to TRBJ2-5; D not certain. Sequencing used peripheral blood mononuclear cells (PBMCs), obtained before the second cycle of nivolumab. This sequence was found in a human donor with classical Hodgkin lymphoma. For the CDR3, the DNA is TGTGCCAGCAGTTTATCCCGCGGCACGGGGACCCAGTACTTC. It encodes CASSLSRGTGTQYF.